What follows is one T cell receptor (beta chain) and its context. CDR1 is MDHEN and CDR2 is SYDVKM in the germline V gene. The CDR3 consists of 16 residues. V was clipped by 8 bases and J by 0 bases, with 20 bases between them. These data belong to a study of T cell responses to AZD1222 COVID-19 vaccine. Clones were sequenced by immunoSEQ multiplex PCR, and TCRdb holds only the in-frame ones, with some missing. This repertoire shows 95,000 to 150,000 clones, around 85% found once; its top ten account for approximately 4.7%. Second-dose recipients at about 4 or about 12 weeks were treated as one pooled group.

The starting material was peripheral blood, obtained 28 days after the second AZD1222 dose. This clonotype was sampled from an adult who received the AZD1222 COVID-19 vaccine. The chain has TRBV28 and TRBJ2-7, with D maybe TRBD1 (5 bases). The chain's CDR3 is CASGVARTLSSYEQYF. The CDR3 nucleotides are TGTGCCAGCGGGGTGGCCCGGACACTATCCTCCTACGAGCAGTACTTC. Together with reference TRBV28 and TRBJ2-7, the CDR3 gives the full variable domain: DVKVTQSSRYLVKRTGEKVFLECVQDMDHENMFWYRQDPGLGLRLIYFSYDVKMKEKGDIPEGYSVSREKKERFSLILESASTNQTSMYLCASGVARTLSSYEQYFGPGTRLTVT.